The TCR beta chain under discussion was sequenced for a study of blood T cell repertoires in COVID-19 (TCRdb year 2020). Turning to the overall study: ImmuneRACE Cohort 3 recovered participants were defined by two consecutive negative NP/OP PCR tests, healthcare professional clearance, or symptom resolution. The collaborator samples originated in the United States, Italy and Spain and spanned the acute and convalescent phases of COVID-19. The dataset comprised deeply sampled blood TCRbeta repertoires from subjects exposed to, actively infected with, or recovered from COVID-19. A de-identified subject ID, COVID-19 status, age in years and sex were almost always included in the sample metadata. Where available, HLA class I and class II types were obtained from metadata supplied by the sample provider rather than from assay-based typing. The material from the prospective study consisted of cDNA or gDNA derived from T cells, B-cell-depleted T cells, or PBMCs. The repertoires were released in a freely available public database intended as a resource for research on the immune response to SARS-CoV-2. The samples were drawn from the first 160 participants of the ongoing ImmuneRACE study and from 1,254 subjects provided by 6 global collaborators. Study-wide conclusions, independent of this receptor: How much clinical and demographic metadata was included differed by source and by participant, and the metadata was provided uncurated.

Comment on this clone: There is no known antigen for this receptor. No much larger clonotype is one base removed from it; base qualities were not supplied.

The germline V end is reduced by 5 bases and the J end by 6 bases; junction bases left unmatched: 9. CDR3 length: 15 amino acids, cysteine to phenylalanine. Just the 45-base CDR3 DNA is kept, in frame starting at base 1. CDR1 and CDR2 (MDHEN, SYDVKM) derive from the germline V gene. Enrolling through a virtual design, the prospective study's participants ranged in age from roughly 18 to 95 years and lived across roughly 24 United States geographic areas. Cohort assignment in the prospective study relied on participant-reported clinical history from a screening survey and a study questionnaire. Each participant in the prospective study had whole blood, serum and a nasopharyngeal or oropharyngeal swab collected by mobile phlebotomists. Additional blood draws and questionnaires over an approximately two-month period could optionally be provided by prospective study participants. Prospective study blood samples were shipped either frozen or at room temperature before DNA extraction.

TCRbeta CDR3 regions were amplified from genomic DNA using the immunoSEQ Assay, a bias-controlled multiplex PCR. On the authors' methods: The number of nucleated cells in each sample was estimated from the amplification of reference gene primers within the assay. To quantify the absolute abundance of each unique TCRbeta CDR3 rearrangement, sequence reads were collapsed and filtered. Productive Simpson clonality was computed per sample as the square root of Simpson's diversity index over productive rearrangements. The source is immuneACCESS, and TCRdb retained only in-frame sequences with V and J called. Part of the clones is not carried over; for the studies checked, unresolved V genes explain less than half of this, and the remainder is unexplained. That table supplies the V and J calls and clone size; D and trimming were determined from the DNA. This sample comprises about 140,000 clones, over 70% of them detected only once. Roughly 4.3% of the sample is in the top ten clones.

The sequence came from a man aged 50 to 59 in a cohort exposed to, infected with or recovered from COVID-19 (not recorded which). The sequenced sample consisted of PBMCs or T cells enriched from blood (not recorded which). The rearrangement joined TRBV28 to TRBJ1-5; 8 nucleotides in the junction match TRBD1. The nucleotide sequence reads TGTGCCAGCAGTGTGACTACAGGGACAGGTCAGCCCCAGCATTTT. It is translated as CASSVTTGTGQPQHF. The CDR3, completed at both ends by the reference TRBV28 and TRBJ1-5 genes, gives the full variable domain DVKVTQSSRYLVKRTGEKVFLECVQDMDHENMFWYRQDPGLGLRLIYFSYDVKMKEKGDIPEGYSVSREKKERFSLILESASTNQTSMYLCASSVTTGTGQPQHFGDGTRLSIL.